This T cell receptor (beta chain) comes out of a study of human T cells and chemical hapten exposure. Each CDR3 protein is one row after TCRdb ran MiXCR on the RACE reads. The data contain 180,000 or so distinct CDR3 sequences, more than 12% of them seen just once; the ten biggest clones take up about 1.8%. Time point defined: patch test 1, 2 weeks after DPC sensitization. The treatment was: therapeutic diphenylcyclopropenone sensitization with weekly scalp DPC. This clonotype came up a few times. The receptor comes from a woman between 25 and 40 years old with alopecia areata. Some clones in this sample may be carry-over from other donors' samples. The input for sequencing was whole blood, taken in connection with sensitization to the hapten diphenylcyclopropenone (DPC).

This CDR3 reads CASSPSAAVGDTQYF. In nucleotides, the CDR3 is TGTGCCAGCAGTCCAAGTGCGGCCGTGGGAGATACGCAGTATTTT. The V and J genes are TRBV28 and TRBJ2-3; D call uncertain. The V end lost 5 bases, the J end lost 5 bases, and 17 bases lay between the germline ends. The CDR3 is 15 amino acids. The germline V gene has CDR1 MDHEN and CDR2 SYDVKM. The variable domain in full, completed from reference TRBV28 and TRBJ2-3, reads DVKVTQSSRYLVKRTGEKVFLECVQDMDHENMFWYRQDPGLGLRLIYFSYDVKMKEKGDIPEGYSVSREKKERFSLILESASTNQTSMYLCASSPSAAVGDTQYFGPGTRLTVL.